This T cell receptor (beta chain) was sequenced during a study of Ad26.COV2.S vaccination and SARS-CoV-2 variants. Study-level information: In the study, Ad26.COV2.S was injected intramuscularly once, or twice 56 days apart.

Treatment here: approximately 18 received Ad26.COV2.S at low or high dose, single or two shots; about five received placebo; per-sample allocation not given. Vaccine and placebo recipients were sampled on day 63 after the first injection. CDR1 SNHLY and CDR2 FYNNEI come from the germline V gene. Trimming took 8 bases from V and 9 from J, leaving 14 bases between them. The CDR3 is 12 amino acids. Here immunoSEQ multiplex PCR was the method, and the copy in TCRdb shows in-frame clones only, minus some. Counted here are over 400,000 clones, roughly nine tenths occurring once; the ten biggest clones make up 2% to 3%. This clone was picked up a small number of times.

The sample was peripheral blood, taken in a trial of Ad26.COV2.S vaccine versus placebo. The sequence came from a person between 18 and 60 years old who received the Ad26.COV2.S COVID-19 vaccine or a placebo. The genes are TRBV2 and TRBJ1-5; the D gene is possibly TRBD1 (5 bases). CDR3 protein: CASSGAQGPQHF. DNA of the CDR3: TGTGCCAGCTCGGGTGCCCAGGGGCCCCAGCATTTT.